The clone carrying this T cell receptor (beta chain) came up once. Its antigen is currently unknown. Graves' hyperthyroidism was deemed stable given no ophthalmopathy progression within 18 months. Criteria for exclusion of patients were uncontrolled infection, other autoimmune disease, pregnancy or lactation. RNA transcripts were the template for amplifying TCR beta CDR3 regions. A set of HTBI primers served as the primers for a first-round RT-PCR of the TCR CDR3. TCRdb analysed the multiplex PCR reads with MiXCR anew, one entry per CDR3 protein. The data contain hundreds of thousands of distinct CDR3 sequences, about two fifths of them singletons. The length of the CDR3 is 14 residues. Germline lookup yields CDR1 LNHNV and CDR2 YYDKDF (reference sequence). The V end was cut by 0 bases, the J end by 4 bases, with 10 bases between. This record belongs to a study of T cells in Graves' hyperthyroidism and ophthalmopathy. Across the whole study: Once the initial diagnosis was made, peripheral blood was obtained before any treatment.

Study conclusions and caveats: Within blood appeared most thyroid clonotypes that had expanded above 0.001.

V gene TRBV15 combines with J gene TRBJ2-7; maybe TRBD1 (5 bases). This clonotype was obtained from a man aged 18 to 29 with Graves' hyperthyroidism. The sample taken for sequencing was blood. In DNA, the CDR3 is TGTGCCACCAGCAGAGATCCAGGGTCGTACGAGCAGTACTTC. This sequence encodes CATSRDPGSYEQYF. Full variable domain (outside the CDR3, taken from reference TRBV15 and TRBJ2-7): DAMVIQNPRYQVTQFGKPVTLSCSQTLNHNVMYWYQQKSSQAPKLLFHYYDKDFNNEADTPDNFQSRRPNTSFCFLDIRSPGLGDTAMYLCATSRDPGSYEQYFGPGTRLTVT.